This T cell receptor (beta chain) comes out of a study of blood T cell repertoires in COVID-19. Background on the study: PBMCs, B-cell-depleted T cells, or T cells were the source of the cDNA or gDNA that made up the material.

The assay was immunoSEQ multiplex PCR, and TCRdb's table has in-frame clones only and misses some. Among 45,000 to 60,000 clones, roughly 84% were seen once, and the ten largest hold roughly 9.3%. Germline V gene lookup returns CDR1 SGHDT and CDR2 YYEEEE. The CDR3 has 14 residues. Trimming at V came to 5 bases and at J to 4 bases, leaving 5 bases not matched to a gene. This clonotype was sampled from a man aged 80 or over with COVID-19, enrolled during active disease. The chain employs TRBV5-6 and TRBJ2-2; 7 bases align to TRBD1. The specimen was peripheral blood. The CDR3 sequence is CASRTGRFTGELFF. The CDR3 coding sequence is TGTGCCAGCAGGACAGGGCGTTTCACCGGGGAGCTGTTTTTT. Supplemented by reference TRBV5-6 and TRBJ2-2, the full variable domain reads DAGVTQSPTHLIKTRGQQVTLRCSPKSGHDTVSWYQQALGQGPQFIFQYYEEEERQRGNFPDRFSGHQFPNYSSELNVNALLLGDSALYLCASRTGRFTGELFFGEGSRLTVL.